A single TCR beta chain is shown here with its context. The target antigen is unknown. The CDR3 is 14 amino acids. Germline lookup yields CDR1 MDHEN and CDR2 SYDVKM. Trimming cost V 8 bases and J 6 bases, with 19 bases left between them. This sample is part of a study of cytomegalovirus exposure and HLA in healthy donors. General study points: In a later analysis, at a false discovery rate of 0.05, approximately 18,000 TCR beta sequences were associated with HLA alleles. An apparent linkage of common viral pathogens to several of the most significant clusters emerged in a later analysis.

PCR amplification relied on 60 Vbeta primers (plus 13 Jbeta primers). The table came from immunoSEQ multiplex PCR; TCRdb's copy has only in-frame clones and leaves some out. The sample has some 120,000 clones, about 85% seen once. Sequences were obtained from PBMCs. The J gene is TRBJ1-1, the V gene TRBV28; the D is unclear. This TCR was recovered from a man aged 50 or older in good health and CMV-seronegative. The CDR3 region is CASRTAIPRPEAFF. The CDR3 DNA is TGTGCCAGCCGTACAGCTATCCCCCGGCCTGAAGCTTTCTTT.